These T cell receptor beta chains were read from a single sample in a study of PD-1 blockade in classical Hodgkin lymphoma. Some clones are missing from TCRdb's copy, which holds only in-frame ones; the method was immunoSEQ multiplex PCR. The sample carries about 24,000 clones, roughly four fifths recorded once. The source was peripheral blood mononuclear cells (PBMCs), collected before the fourth cycle of nivolumab. The receptor source for this set is a human donor with classical Hodgkin lymphoma. Both conserved end residues are part of each CDR3. Each record gives: V gene, clone size, J gene, D gene, CDR3 protein, CDR3 DNA. The D gene is left open where the match is weak. Where a row states a size, it is once, few, many or the class of an expanded clone; other rows omit it.

V gene: TRBV6-1
clone size: NA
J gene: TRBJ2-7
D gene: TRBD1
CDR3 protein: CASSVTGGYEQYF
CDR3 DNA: TGTGCCAGCAGTGTGACAGGGGGCTACGAGCAGTACTTC

V gene: TRBV27
clone size: NA
J gene: TRBJ2-6
D gene: NA
CDR3 protein: CASSFGPGANVLTF
CDR3 DNA: TGTGCCAGCAGTTTTGGGCCTGGGGCCAACGTCCTGACTTTC

V gene: TRBV5-5
clone size: NA
J gene: TRBJ2-3
D gene: NA
CDR3 protein: CASSLESGTVTDTQYF
CDR3 DNA: TGTGCCAGCAGCTTGGAGTCGGGGACGGTCACAGATACGCAGTATTTT

V gene: TRBV5-1
clone size: NA
J gene: TRBJ1-5
D gene: NA
CDR3 protein: CASSPDGNQPQHF
CDR3 DNA: TGCGCCAGCAGCCCGGATGGCAATCAGCCCCAGCATTTT

V gene: TRBV5-1
clone size: many
J gene: TRBJ2-3
D gene: TRBD2
CDR3 protein: CASSLNGRTSTDTQYF
CDR3 DNA: TGCGCCAGCAGCTTGAACGGGAGGACTAGCACAGATACGCAGTATTTT

V gene: TRBV6-1
clone size: NA
J gene: TRBJ2-2
D gene: NA
CDR3 protein: CASSVGSVNTGELFF
CDR3 DNA: TGTGCCAGCAGTGTAGGTAGCGTGAACACCGGGGAGCTGTTTTTT

V gene: TRBV4-1
clone size: NA
J gene: TRBJ2-1
D gene: NA
CDR3 protein: CASSQVDMGLRYNEQFF
CDR3 DNA: TGCGCCAGCAGCCAAGTGGACATGGGATTAAGGTACAATGAGCAGTTCTTC

V gene: TRBV6-5
clone size: NA
J gene: TRBJ1-6
D gene: NA
CDR3 protein: CASSYSIWGGNSPLHF
CDR3 DNA: TGTGCCAGCAGTTACTCGATCTGGGGAGGAAATTCACCCCTCCACTTT

V gene: TRBV5-1
clone size: NA
J gene: TRBJ2-5
D gene: NA
CDR3 protein: CASSLGGRKETQYF
CDR3 DNA: TGCGCCAGCAGCTTGGGGGGACGGAAAGAGACCCAGTACTTC

V gene: TRBV2
clone size: NA
J gene: TRBJ1-2
D gene: NA
CDR3 protein: CASSEAGKGQGGTYGYTF
CDR3 DNA: TGTGCCAGCAGTGAAGCGGGGAAAGGCCAGGGTGGTACCTATGGCTACACCTTC

V gene: TRBV7-9
clone size: NA
J gene: TRBJ2-3
D gene: TRBD1
CDR3 protein: CASSYGQGVDTQYF
CDR3 DNA: TGTGCCAGCAGCTACGGACAGGGCGTGGATACGCAGTATTTT

V gene: TRBV5-4
clone size: many
J gene: TRBJ2-5
D gene: TRBD2
CDR3 protein: CASSPTSGEETQYF
CDR3 DNA: TGTGCCAGCAGCCCGACTAGCGGGGAAGAGACCCAGTACTTC

V gene: TRBV27
clone size: NA
J gene: TRBJ1-4
D gene: TRBD1
CDR3 protein: CASSLSDRASNEKLFF
CDR3 DNA: TGTGCCAGCAGTTTATCGGACAGGGCAAGTAATGAAAAACTGTTTTTT

V gene: TRBV29-1
clone size: NA
J gene: TRBJ2-1
D gene: NA
CDR3 protein: CSVVGGHGSYNEQFF
CDR3 DNA: TGCAGCGTTGTTGGGGGACACGGATCCTACAATGAGCAGTTCTTC

V gene: TRBV30
clone size: few
J gene: TRBJ1-2
D gene: NA
CDR3 protein: CAWKAGYGYTF
CDR3 DNA: TGTGCCTGGAAGGCGGGCTATGGCTACACCTTC

V gene: TRBV27
clone size: NA
J gene: TRBJ2-7
D gene: TRBD1
CDR3 protein: CASSYKGALNEQYF
CDR3 DNA: TGTGCCAGCAGTTATAAGGGGGCGTTGAACGAGCAGTACTTC

V gene: TRBV9
clone size: NA
J gene: TRBJ2-7
D gene: TRBD2
CDR3 protein: CASSPGIAGEQYF
CDR3 DNA: TGTGCCAGCAGCCCCGGGATAGCGGGGGAGCAGTACTTC

V gene: TRBV6-1
clone size: NA
J gene: TRBJ1-5
D gene: NA
CDR3 protein: CASTRKGDSNQPQHF
CDR3 DNA: TGTGCCAGCACCCGAAAGGGGGATAGCAATCAGCCCCAGCATTTT

V gene: TRBV10-1
clone size: NA
J gene: TRBJ1-1
D gene: NA
CDR3 protein: CASSESNWGTEAFF
CDR3 DNA: TGCGCCAGCAGTGAGTCGAATTGGGGCACTGAAGCTTTCTTT

V gene: TRBV6-6
clone size: NA
J gene: TRBJ1-5
D gene: NA
CDR3 protein: CASSFKDGYQPQHF
CDR3 DNA: TGTGCCAGCAGTTTCAAGGATGGGTATCAGCCCCAGCATTTT

V gene: TRBV7-2
clone size: medium-sized
J gene: TRBJ1-5
D gene: TRBD1
CDR3 protein: CASSETGQQPQHF
CDR3 DNA: TGTGCCAGCAGCGAGACAGGGCAACAGCCCCAGCATTTT

V gene: TRBV5-1
clone size: NA
J gene: TRBJ1-1
D gene: NA
CDR3 protein: CASSAGTTEAFF
CDR3 DNA: TGCGCCAGCAGCGCAGGGACAACTGAAGCTTTCTTT

V gene: TRBV2
clone size: few
J gene: TRBJ1-4
D gene: TRBD1
CDR3 protein: CASKDQGAIAKLFF
CDR3 DNA: TGTGCCAGCAAGGACCAGGGGGCGATAGCCAAACTGTTTTTT

V gene: TRBV11-3
clone size: NA
J gene: TRBJ2-5
D gene: NA
CDR3 protein: CASSLDIRGAGYETQYF
CDR3 DNA: TGTGCCAGCAGCCTCGACATCAGAGGGGCGGGGTATGAGACCCAGTACTTC

V gene: TRBV9
clone size: NA
J gene: TRBJ2-3
D gene: TRBD2
CDR3 protein: CASSVFSGEGTDTQYF
CDR3 DNA: TGTGCCAGCAGCGTGTTTAGCGGGGAAGGCACAGATACGCAGTATTTT

V gene: TRBV10-3
clone size: NA
J gene: TRBJ2-3
D gene: NA
CDR3 protein: CAITPWGYLLPPHNTDTQYF
CDR3 DNA: TGTGCCATCACACCCTGGGGCTACCTCCTCCCCCCCCACAACACAGATACGCAGTATTTT

V gene: TRBV11-2
clone size: NA
J gene: TRBJ1-6
D gene: NA
CDR3 protein: CASSLVGDYNSPLHF
CDR3 DNA: TGTGCCAGCAGCTTAGTGGGGGACTATAATTCACCCCTCCACTTT

V gene: TRBV4-1
clone size: NA
J gene: TRBJ2-1
D gene: NA
CDR3 protein: CASSHDSDEQFF
CDR3 DNA: TGCGCCAGCAGCCACGACAGCGATGAGCAGTTCTTC

V gene: TRBV5-4
clone size: NA
J gene: TRBJ2-3
D gene: NA
CDR3 protein: CASSPTGTDTQYF
CDR3 DNA: TGTGCCAGCAGCCCAACAGGCACAGATACGCAGTATTTT

V gene: TRBV30
clone size: NA
J gene: TRBJ1-3
D gene: TRBD1
CDR3 protein: CAWREDPGTGRNTIYF
CDR3 DNA: TGTGCCTGGAGAGAGGACCCGGGGACAGGGAGAAACACCATATATTTT

V gene: TRBV30
clone size: NA
J gene: TRBJ1-1
D gene: NA
CDR3 protein: CAWRLARVTEAFF
CDR3 DNA: TGTGCCTGGAGACTGGCCAGGGTAACTGAAGCTTTCTTT

V gene: TRBV6-1
clone size: NA
J gene: TRBJ2-5
D gene: NA
CDR3 protein: CASSEVEGEAETQYF
CDR3 DNA: TGTGCCAGCAGTGAAGTGGAGGGGGAGGCAGAGACCCAGTACTTC

V gene: TRBV6-6
clone size: NA
J gene: TRBJ1-3
D gene: NA
CDR3 protein: CASSSPEAGGNTIYF
CDR3 DNA: TGTGCCAGCAGTTCCCCTGAGGCGGGGGGAAACACCATATATTTT

V gene: TRBV6-1
clone size: NA
J gene: TRBJ1-4
D gene: NA
CDR3 protein: CASSSTGQKNEKLFF
CDR3 DNA: TGTGCCAGCAGTTCAACCGGACAGAAAAATGAAAAACTGTTTTTT

V gene: TRBV28
clone size: NA
J gene: TRBJ2-1
D gene: NA
CDR3 protein: CASRGANNEQFF
CDR3 DNA: TGTGCCAGCCGGGGGGCTAACAATGAGCAGTTCTTC

V gene: TRBV30
clone size: NA
J gene: TRBJ2-7
D gene: TRBD1
CDR3 protein: CAWKGTGGYEQYF
CDR3 DNA: TGTGCCTGGAAAGGTACAGGGGGCTACGAGCAGTACTTC

V gene: TRBV9
clone size: once
J gene: TRBJ1-6
D gene: TRBD1
CDR3 protein: CASSTGTANNSPLHF
CDR3 DNA: TGTGCCAGCAGCACCGGGACAGCTAATAATTCACCCCTCCACTTT

V gene: TRBV11-2
clone size: NA
J gene: TRBJ2-7
D gene: TRBD2
CDR3 protein: CASSPGLAGGIAYEQYF
CDR3 DNA: TGTGCCAGCAGCCCCGGACTAGCGGGAGGGATCGCCTACGAGCAGTACTTC

V gene: TRBV27
clone size: once
J gene: TRBJ1-2
D gene: NA
CDR3 protein: CASSPGVTGSRSGYTF
CDR3 DNA: TGTGCCAGCAGCCCTGGGGTCACAGGGAGTAGATCTGGCTACACCTTC

V gene: TRBV30
clone size: NA
J gene: TRBJ2-7
D gene: TRBD2
CDR3 protein: CAWSGTSRTYEQYF
CDR3 DNA: TGTGCCTGGAGTGGGACTAGCCGAACCTACGAGCAGTACTTC

V gene: TRBV18
clone size: NA
J gene: TRBJ1-1
D gene: NA
CDR3 protein: CASSPVSGGDTEAFF
CDR3 DNA: TGTGCCAGCTCACCAGTTTCTGGGGGGGACACTGAAGCTTTCTTT

V gene: TRBV6-6
clone size: NA
J gene: TRBJ1-1
D gene: NA
CDR3 protein: CASSYGGAEAFF
CDR3 DNA: TGTGCCAGCAGTTACGGGGGGGCTGAAGCTTTCTTT

V gene: TRBV5-6
clone size: few
J gene: TRBJ1-6
D gene: TRBD1
CDR3 protein: CASSLDRENSPLHF
CDR3 DNA: TGTGCCAGCAGCCTAGACAGGGAGAATTCACCCCTCCACTTT

V gene: TRBV9
clone size: NA
J gene: TRBJ2-7
D gene: NA
CDR3 protein: CASSVESPSYEQYF
CDR3 DNA: TGTGCCAGCAGCGTGGAGTCCCCCTCCTACGAGCAGTACTTC

V gene: TRBV7-8
clone size: NA
J gene: TRBJ2-7
D gene: TRBD1
CDR3 protein: CASSYRDRAADEQYF
CDR3 DNA: TGTGCCAGCAGCTACCGGGACAGGGCTGCGGACGAGCAGTACTTC

V gene: TRBV29-1
clone size: NA
J gene: TRBJ2-3
D gene: TRBD2
CDR3 protein: CSGTSGAPTDTQYF
CDR3 DNA: TGCAGCGGGACTAGCGGGGCCCCAACAGATACGCAGTATTTT

V gene: TRBV11-3
clone size: NA
J gene: TRBJ1-1
D gene: NA
CDR3 protein: CASSPGRNTEAFF
CDR3 DNA: TGTGCCAGCAGCCCCGGACGGAACACTGAAGCTTTCTTT

V gene: TRBV30
clone size: NA
J gene: TRBJ2-1
D gene: NA
CDR3 protein: CAWWRGASAYNEQFF
CDR3 DNA: TGTGCCTGGTGGCGGGGCGCCTCGGCATACAATGAGCAGTTCTTC

V gene: TRBV18
clone size: NA
J gene: TRBJ1-1
D gene: NA
CDR3 protein: CASSQSQNTEAFF
CDR3 DNA: TGTGCCAGCTCACAGTCGCAGAACACTGAAGCTTTCTTT

V gene: TRBV5-4
clone size: NA
J gene: TRBJ2-5
D gene: NA
CDR3 protein: CASSLANQGWQETQYF
CDR3 DNA: TGTGCCAGCAGCTTGGCCAATCAGGGATGGCAAGAGACCCAGTACTTC

V gene: TRBV10-2
clone size: NA
J gene: TRBJ1-1
D gene: NA
CDR3 protein: CASSASGMNTEAFF
CDR3 DNA: TGCGCCAGCAGTGCATCAGGAATGAACACTGAAGCTTTCTTT